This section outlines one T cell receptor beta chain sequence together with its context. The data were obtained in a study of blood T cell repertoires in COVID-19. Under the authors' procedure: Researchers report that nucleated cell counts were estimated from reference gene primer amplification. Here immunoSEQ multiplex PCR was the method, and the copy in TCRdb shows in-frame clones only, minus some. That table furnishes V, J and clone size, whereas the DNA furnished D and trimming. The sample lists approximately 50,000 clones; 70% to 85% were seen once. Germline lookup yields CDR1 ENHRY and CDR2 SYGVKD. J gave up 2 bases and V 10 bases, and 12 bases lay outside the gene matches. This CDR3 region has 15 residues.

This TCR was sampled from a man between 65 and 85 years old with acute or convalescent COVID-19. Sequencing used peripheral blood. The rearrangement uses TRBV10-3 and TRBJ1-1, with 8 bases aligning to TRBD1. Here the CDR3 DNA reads TGTGCCAGCAAAGGCGGACAGGGCCTTAACACTGAAGCTTTCTTT. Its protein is CASKGGQGLNTEAFF.